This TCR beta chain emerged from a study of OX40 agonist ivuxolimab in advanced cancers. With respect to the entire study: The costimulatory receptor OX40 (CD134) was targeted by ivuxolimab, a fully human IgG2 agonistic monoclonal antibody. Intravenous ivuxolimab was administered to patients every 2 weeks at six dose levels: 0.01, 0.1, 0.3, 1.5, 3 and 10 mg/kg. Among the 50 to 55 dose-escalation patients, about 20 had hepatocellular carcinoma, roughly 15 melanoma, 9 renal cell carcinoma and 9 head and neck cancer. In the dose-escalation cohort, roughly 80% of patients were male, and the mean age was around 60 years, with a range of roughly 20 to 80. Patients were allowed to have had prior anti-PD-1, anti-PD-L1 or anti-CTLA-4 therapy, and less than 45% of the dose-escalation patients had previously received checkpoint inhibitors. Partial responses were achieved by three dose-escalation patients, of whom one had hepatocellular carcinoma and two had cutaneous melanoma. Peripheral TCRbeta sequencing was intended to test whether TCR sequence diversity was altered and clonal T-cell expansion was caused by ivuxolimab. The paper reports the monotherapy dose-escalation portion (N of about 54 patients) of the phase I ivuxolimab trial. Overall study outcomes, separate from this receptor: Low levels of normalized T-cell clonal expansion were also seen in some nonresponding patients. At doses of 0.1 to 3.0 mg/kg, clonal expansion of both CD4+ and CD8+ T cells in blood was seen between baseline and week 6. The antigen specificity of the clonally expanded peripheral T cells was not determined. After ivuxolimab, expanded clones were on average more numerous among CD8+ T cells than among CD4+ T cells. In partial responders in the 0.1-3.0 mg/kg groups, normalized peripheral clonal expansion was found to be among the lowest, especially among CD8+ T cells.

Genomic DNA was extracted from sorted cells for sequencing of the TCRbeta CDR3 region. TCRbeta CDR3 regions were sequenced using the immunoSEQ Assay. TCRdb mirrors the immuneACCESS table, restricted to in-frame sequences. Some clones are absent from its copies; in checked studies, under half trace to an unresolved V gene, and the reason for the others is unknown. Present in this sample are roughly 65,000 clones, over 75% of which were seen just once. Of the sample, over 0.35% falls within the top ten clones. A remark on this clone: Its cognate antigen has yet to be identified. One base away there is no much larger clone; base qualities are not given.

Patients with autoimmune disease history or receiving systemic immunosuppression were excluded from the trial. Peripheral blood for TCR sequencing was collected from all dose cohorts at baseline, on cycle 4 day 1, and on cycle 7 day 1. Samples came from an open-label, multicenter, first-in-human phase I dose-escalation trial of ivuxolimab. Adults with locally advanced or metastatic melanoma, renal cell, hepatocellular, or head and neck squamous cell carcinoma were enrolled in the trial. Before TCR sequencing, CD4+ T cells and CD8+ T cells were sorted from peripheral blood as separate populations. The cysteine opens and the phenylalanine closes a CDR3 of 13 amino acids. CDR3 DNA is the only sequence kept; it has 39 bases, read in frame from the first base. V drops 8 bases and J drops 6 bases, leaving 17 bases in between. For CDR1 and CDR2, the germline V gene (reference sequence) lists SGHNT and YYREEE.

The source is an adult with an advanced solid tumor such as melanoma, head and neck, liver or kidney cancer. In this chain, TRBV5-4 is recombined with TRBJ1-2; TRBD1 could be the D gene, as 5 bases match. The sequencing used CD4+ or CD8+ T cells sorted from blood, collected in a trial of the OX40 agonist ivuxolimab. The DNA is TGTGCCAGTCACGGGTCGGGGGGTGATGGCTACACCTTC. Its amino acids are CASHGSGGDGYTF.